This T cell receptor beta chain was retrieved from a study of blood T cell repertoires in COVID-19. TCRdb keeps only in-frame clones here, not all; method: immunoSEQ multiplex PCR. The table records 380,000 or so clones, about 80% of them present only once. Per the germline V gene, CDR1 is KGHSH and CDR2 is LQKENI. This CDR3 spans 15 amino acids. V trimming: 3 bases; J trimming: 0 bases; junction bases outside the gene matches: 4. The sequence was obtained from a human donor with acute or convalescent COVID-19. The donor label of this sample is uncertain. The sequencing input was peripheral blood. The chain joins TRBV18 to TRBJ1-2; TRBD1 matches at 7 bases. CDR3 amino acids: CASSPTGFSNYGYTF. The DNA of the CDR3 is TGTGCCAGCTCACCGACAGGGTTTTCTAACTATGGCTACACCTTC.